This T cell receptor (beta chain) was documented in a study of cytomegalovirus exposure and HLA in healthy donors. The CDR3 covers 15 residues. With V trimmed by 6 bases and J by 4 bases, 8 bases remained unmatched. Germline V CDR1 and CDR2: MNHNY, SVGAGI (reference sequence). PCR amplification relied on 60 Vbeta primers (plus 13 Jbeta primers). The method was immunoSEQ multiplex PCR; TCRdb's version includes in-frame clones alone and lacks a portion of them. The table has about 170,000 clones, approximately 78% seen once. The source is a woman under 30 in good health and CMV-seronegative. V usage is TRBV6-6 and J usage is TRBJ2-1; TRBD1 matches at 8 bases. The sequenced sample consisted of PBMCs. The CDR3 bases are TGTGCCAGCAGCCCTCCGGGACAGGCTTACAATGAGCAGTTCTTC. Protein: CASSPPGQAYNEQFF.